This T cell receptor beta chain was documented in a study of blood T cell repertoires in COVID-19. Overall study: Donors in the United States, Italy and Spain gave samples during acute or convalescent COVID-19. In each case, the material was cDNA or gDNA derived from T cells, B-cell-depleted T cells, or PBMCs.

The V gene's germline CDR1 is SNHLY and CDR2 FYNNEI. With 5 bases removed from V and 1 base from J, the gap between germline ends came to 11 bases. The CDR3 sequence is 14 residues long. In the source study's methods: Amplification of reference gene primers provided the estimated nucleated cell counts. Using immunoSEQ multiplex PCR, the repertoire was profiled, and TCRdb retains in-frame clones only, with some absent. V, J and clone size derive from that table, while D and trimming were established from the DNA sequence. This sample has under 85,000 clones; roughly nine tenths occur once, and the top ten carry around a sixth.

The sample was peripheral blood. The source of this sequence is a man older than 75 in a cohort sampled during active COVID-19. The chain carries TRBV2 and TRBJ2-5; no firm D call. The CDR3 DNA follows: TGTGCCAGCAGTCTCTCATCGGGCCAAGAGACCCAGTACTTC. This translates into CASSLSSGQETQYF.